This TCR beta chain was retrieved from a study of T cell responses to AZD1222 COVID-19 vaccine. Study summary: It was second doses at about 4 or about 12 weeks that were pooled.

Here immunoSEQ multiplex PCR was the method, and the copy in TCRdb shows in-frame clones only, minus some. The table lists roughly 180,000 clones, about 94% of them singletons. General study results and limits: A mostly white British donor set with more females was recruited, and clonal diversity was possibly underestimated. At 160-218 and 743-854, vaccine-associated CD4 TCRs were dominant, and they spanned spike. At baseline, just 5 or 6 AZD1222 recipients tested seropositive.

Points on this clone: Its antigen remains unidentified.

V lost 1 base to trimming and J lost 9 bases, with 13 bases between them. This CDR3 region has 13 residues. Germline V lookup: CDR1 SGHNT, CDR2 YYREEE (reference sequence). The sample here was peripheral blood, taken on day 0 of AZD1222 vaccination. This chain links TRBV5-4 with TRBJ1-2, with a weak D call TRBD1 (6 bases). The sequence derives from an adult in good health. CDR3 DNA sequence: TGTGCCAGCAGCTTGAGGCGGGGGGCAAGCTACACCTTC. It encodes CASSLRRGASYTF.